Described below is a single T cell receptor beta chain sequence and its context. Its binding antigen is unknown. Base qualities are not at hand, and no much larger clone is one base apart. This sample was taken from a study of Ad26.COV2.S vaccination and SARS-CoV-2 variants (dated by TCRdb to about 2021). Study-wide context: Donors in the vaccine arm were drawn from COV1001, a phase I-IIa trial of Ad26.COV2.S in healthy adults that was multicentre, randomized, double-blind and placebo-controlled. Ad26.COV2.S was administered intramuscularly at a dose of 5x10^10 or 1x10^11 viral particles, either as one shot or as two shots given 56 days apart. The specificity and breadth of SARS-CoV-2-reactive T cell receptors after Ad26.COV2.S vaccination were assessed by TCRbeta repertoire sequencing. The TCR-sequenced set comprised approximately 30 samples: some 20 Ad26.COV2.S vaccine recipients, 5 placebo recipients and 8 SARS-CoV-2 convalescent individuals. Trial participants were randomized into five groups of five: low-dose or high-dose Ad26.COV2.S given once or twice, or placebo on both occasions. Throughout the experiments and outcome assessment, investigators stayed blinded to trial group allocation.

The CDR3 covers 15 residues, taking in both the cysteine and the phenylalanine. This entry keeps only the CDR3 DNA: 45 bases, framed from base 1. The germline V gene (reference sequence) provides CDR1 GTSNPN and CDR2 SVGIG. Compared with germline, V lacks 4 bases and J lacks 0 bases; bases without a gene match: 7. The immunoSEQ Assay was the method used to sequence TCRbeta CDR3 regions. After extraction, genomic DNA underwent amplification by bias-controlled multiplex PCR, followed by high-throughput sequencing. The authors' pipeline ran thus. To quantify the absolute abundance of every unique TCRbeta CDR3 region, sequences were collapsed and filtered. Usable DNA was measured by amplifying reference genes present in all nucleated cells, and TCRbeta template counts were normalized to that usable DNA to estimate T cell fraction. Repertoire TCRs were annotated as SARS-CoV-2-specific when V gene, CDR3 amino acid sequence and J gene were exactly matched to a known reactive TCR set. The reference SARS-CoV-2 TCR set was derived from MIRA and filtered for enrichment in COVID-19-positive ImmuneCODE repertoires, a step that removed public or cross-reactive TCRs. Using the MIRA antigens, annotated TCRs were further analysed by specific ORF or by position within an ORF. Breadth was defined as the number of annotated unique rearrangements divided by the total number of unique productive rearrangements, and depth was defined as the summed frequency of the annotated unique rearrangements. Group comparisons of TCR breadth used two-sided Wilcoxon rank-sum tests. This immuneACCESS table, as held by TCRdb, lists in-frame sequences with V and J called but not all clones. Of the missing ones, under half trace to an unresolved V gene in checked studies; the others have no known cause. V and J calls and clone size are given by that table; D and trimming were obtained from the DNA. The sample yields roughly 700,000 clones; more than 70% were counted once. Over 1.3% of the sample goes to the ten largest clones.

The treatment or condition label, read with the paper, signifies: 15 to 20 received Ad26.COV2.S at low or high dose, single or two shots; about 5 received placebo; per-sample allocation not given. Repertoires of vaccine and placebo recipients were sequenced from samples taken on day 63 after the first injection. In Cohort 1b, roughly 26 adults aged 18-55 years were enrolled at a single site in Boston, USA, between 29 July and 7 August 2020. Ad26.COV2.S was a replication-incompetent adenovirus type 26 vector that expressed a prefusion-stabilized SARS-CoV-2 spike protein derived from the original Wuhan strain. The paper's findings and limits, for the study overall: The study was not powered for comparison of responses between vaccine doses or regimens. Higher spike-specific TCR breadth was observed in Ad26.COV2.S recipients than in placebo recipients (P = 0.0014). It was noted by the authors that total T cell responses may have been underestimated by the TCR breadth and depth analyses. After vaccination, spike-specific CD8+ and CD4+ T cell responses were reported to show substantial breadth. Non-spike TCR breadth was comparable between vaccine and placebo recipients, consistent with the vaccine containing only spike.

The chain is assembled from TRBV30 and TRBJ1-2; 8 junctional bases match TRBD1. This clonotype originated in a person between 18 and 65 years old who received the Ad26.COV2.S COVID-19 vaccine or a placebo. Source: peripheral blood, taken in a trial of Ad26.COV2.S vaccine versus placebo. The CDR3 here reads CAWNTAGGTNYGYTF. The bases read TGTGCCTGGAATACGGCAGGGGGCACTAACTATGGCTACACCTTC.